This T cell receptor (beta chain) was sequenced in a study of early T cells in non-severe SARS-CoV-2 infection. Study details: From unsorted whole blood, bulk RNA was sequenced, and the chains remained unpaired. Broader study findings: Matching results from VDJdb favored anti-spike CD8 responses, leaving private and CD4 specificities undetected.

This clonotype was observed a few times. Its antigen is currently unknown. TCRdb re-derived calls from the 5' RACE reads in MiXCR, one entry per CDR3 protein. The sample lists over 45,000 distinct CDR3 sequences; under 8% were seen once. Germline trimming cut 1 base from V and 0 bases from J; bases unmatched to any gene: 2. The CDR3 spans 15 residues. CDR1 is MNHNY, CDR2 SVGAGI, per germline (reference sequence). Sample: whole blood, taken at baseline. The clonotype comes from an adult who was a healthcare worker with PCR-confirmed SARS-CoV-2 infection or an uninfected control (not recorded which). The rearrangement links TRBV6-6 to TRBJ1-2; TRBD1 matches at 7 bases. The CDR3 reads CASSYYQGANYGYTF. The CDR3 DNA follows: TGTGCCAGCAGTTACTATCAGGGGGCTAACTATGGCTACACCTTC.